The 11 T cell receptor beta chains presented below share a single source sample, sequenced in a study of beta chain features in type 1 diabetes. Study conclusions and caveats: In all four CD4+ subsets, TCRB CDR3 length was significantly, moderately reduced in type 1 diabetes.

Which antigens these TCRs recognize remains unknown. Reverse transcription of all isolated RNA meant that expressed TCRB transcripts were sequenced. Method: immunoSEQ multiplex PCR; TCRdb's copy keeps in-frame clones and lacks some. The data contain some 350,000 clones, roughly 14% of them singletons. Sequencing input: naive CD4+ T cells from blood. These TCRs come from a woman younger than 35 with type 1 diabetes.

The V gene is TRBV7-2, the J gene TRBJ2-4; TRBD1 matches at 9 bases. Germline V lookup: CDR1 SGHTA, CDR2 FQGNSA. This CDR3 contains 15 residues. The ends lost 2 bases at V and 6 bases at J; junction bases unmatched: 5. For the CDR3, the DNA is TGTGCCAGCAGCTTAAGCCGGGACAGGGCAAACATTCAGTACTTC. It specifies CASSLSRDRANIQYF.

This clone has only a few counts. The chain couples TRBV4-1 to TRBJ2-1; D is uncertain. V was pared by 2 bases and J by 9 bases, with 8 bases between. The CDR3 sequence is 12 residues long. Looked up from germline, CDR1 is MGHRA and CDR2 is YSYEKL. The CDR3 nucleotides read TGCGCCAGCAGCCAAAGGTCAGGTGAGCAGTTCTTC. Amino acid sequence: CASSQRSGEQFF.

This rearrangement joins TRBV5-1 to TRBJ2-7; D gene ambiguous. Germline CDR1 SGHRS, CDR2 YFSETQ. The length of the CDR3 is 12 residues. With 1 base removed from V and 4 bases from J, the gap between germline ends came to 6 bases. The CDR3 DNA sequence: TGCGCCAGCAGCTTGCAGGTTTACGAGCAGTACTTC. Its translation: CASSLQVYEQYF.

A few counts support this clone. This chain uses TRBV9 with TRBJ2-5, with a tentative D call TRBD2 (7 bases). Germline loops: CDR1 SGDLS, CDR2 YYNGEE. This CDR3 region has 14 residues. Trimming removed 3 bases at V and 4 bases at J, with 13 bases between. The CDR3 DNA follows: TGTGCCAGCAGCGGAGGGGGAGGGGGAGAGACCCAGTACTTC. Translated: CASSGGGGGETQYF.

This clone is a singleton in its sample. In DNA form, the CDR3 reads TGCGCCAGCAGCCAAGCCGCAGGGAACTATGGCTACACCTTC. Residues: CASSQAAGNYGYTF. This rearrangement joins TRBV4-1 to TRBJ1-2, with TRBD1 as a possible D gene (5 bases). The CDR3 is 14 residues long. The germline gives CDR1 MGHRA, CDR2 YSYEKL. Trimming stripped 1 base from V and 2 bases from J, with 8 bases between.

The table lists this clone with a few counts. This rearrangement joins TRBV7-9 to TRBJ1-4; 11 bases are a match to TRBD1. V gave up 5 bases and J gave up 7 bases; unmatched junction bases: 3. In germline, CDR1 is SEHNR, CDR2 FQNEAQ (reference sequence). This CDR3 is built from 14 residues. The CDR3 region has the DNA TGTGCCAGCAGCCGGACAGGGGGCAGTGAAAAACTGTTTTTT. Residues: CASSRTGGSEKLFF.

This chain joins TRBV29-1 and TRBJ2-3; TRBD2 matches at 11 bases. Germline-derived CDR1 and CDR2 are SQVTM and ANQGSEA. The CDR3 totals 14 residues. Germline trimming cut 4 bases from V and 5 bases from J; bases unmatched to any gene: 5. CDR3 region: CSVVPGLAVDTQYF. The DNA of the CDR3 is TGCAGCGTTGTCCCGGGACTAGCGGTAGATACGCAGTATTTT.

The V gene is TRBV28, the J gene TRBJ2-7; TRBD1 agrees at 9 bases. Germline lookup yields CDR1 MDHEN and CDR2 SYDVKM. V lost 7 bases, J lost 1 base, and 5 bases stayed unmatched. The CDR3 sequence is 14 residues long. The CDR3 loop is CASILTGGSYEQYF. Written as DNA, the CDR3 is TGTGCCAGCATTCTGACAGGGGGGTCCTACGAGCAGTACTTC.

This clone was counted only a few times. This rearrangement joins TRBV5-1 to TRBJ2-4; 9 nucleotides align to TRBD2. From germline, CDR1 is SGHRS and CDR2 YFSETQ. The CDR3 covers 16 residues. V lost 4 bases, J lost 4 bases, and 9 bases stayed unmatched. CDR3 coding DNA: TGCGCCAGCAGCCCGCGGACTAGCGAGGGAAAAAACATTCAGTACTTC. It translates to CASSPRTSEGKNIQYF. Together with reference TRBV5-1 and TRBJ2-4, the CDR3 gives the full variable domain: KAGVTQTPRYLIKTRGQQVTLSCSPISGHRSVSWYQQTPGQGLQFLFEYFSETQRNKGNFPGRFSGRQFSNSRSEMNVSTLELGDSALYLCASSPRTSEGKNIQYFGAGTRLSVL.

The chain is built from TRBV15 and TRBJ2-5, with unresolved D. This CDR3 has 16 amino acids. Germline CDR1 is LNHNV and CDR2 is YYDKDF (reference sequence). V was pared by 0 bases and J by 1 base, with 12 bases between. The CDR3 sequence is CATSREAQAIQETQYF. The DNA of the CDR3 is TGTGCCACCAGCAGAGAGGCCCAGGCGATCCAAGAGACCCAGTACTTC.

The V and J genes are TRBV11-2 and TRBJ2-3; 8 nucleotides align to TRBD1. This CDR3 contains 16 residues. Germline V CDR1 and CDR2: SGHAT, FQNNGV. V gave up 1 base and J gave up 1 base; unmatched junction bases: 4. CDR3 residues: CASSLGDRGGTDTQYF. The CDR3 bases are TGTGCCAGCAGCTTAGGAGACAGGGGTGGCACAGATACGCAGTATTTT.